The rows below give T cell receptor beta chains drawn from one sample of a study of T-cell memory formation after mild COVID-19. Via MiXCR, TCRdb re-called the 5' RACE reads, giving one row per CDR3 protein. The data contain roughly 450,000 distinct CDR3 sequences, roughly 18% of them seen just once; the ten biggest clones take up 20% to 25%. The sequencing input was PBMCs or a T cell subset sorted from them (not recorded which). The receptors here all came from a man in his late teens or twenties who had mild COVID-19 (a few samples of this study predate the infection). Cell type and time point are not known. The CDR3 runs from the conserved cysteine through the conserved F or W. D genes are given only for firm matches. Clone size, where shown, is once, few, many, or a class for clones that have expanded.

CDR3 DNA | CDR3 protein | V gene | D gene | clone size | J gene
TGTGCCAGCAGTCAGACGGCGACGCACTATGGCTACACCTTC | CASSQTATHYGYTF | TRBV6-5 | - | - | TRBJ1-2
TGTGCCAGCAGCTCCCGCGACTATGGCTACACCTTC | CASSSRDYGYTF | TRBV7-2 | - | - | TRBJ1-2
TGTGCCAGCAGCTTCACTACGGCCACCTCATTGGAGTACTTC | CASSFTTATSLEYF | TRBV5-4 | - | few | TRBJ2-7
TGTGCCTCCCAAGAGGGCGGGGGTAAGACCCAGTACTTC | CASQEGGGKTQYF | TRBV24-1 | TRBD2 | - | TRBJ2-5
TGTGCCAGCAGCTCTGCGGTAGGGAGGTTCGGGGAGCTGTTTTTT | CASSSAVGRFGELFF | TRBV5-4 | - | few | TRBJ2-2
TGCAGTGCTACATACGACAGGGTTAGCAATCAGCCCCAGCATTTT | CSATYDRVSNQPQHF | TRBV20-1 | TRBD1 | many | TRBJ1-5
TGTGCCAGCAGTCCCGCGGACGGTTACACTGAAGCTTTCTTT | CASSPADGYTEAFF | TRBV12-3/TRBV12-4 | - | - | TRBJ1-1
TGTGCCAGCAGCCTTCTGGGCGGGGGCTACACCTTC | CASSLLGGGYTF | TRBV11-2 | - | many | TRBJ1-2
TGTGCTAGTGGCCGATACAATGAGCAGTTCTTC | CASGRYNEQFF | TRBV12-5 | - | - | TRBJ2-1
TGTGCCAGCAGCTTTTCAGGGATCACTGAAGCTTTCTTT | CASSFSGITEAFF | TRBV11-1 | - | - | TRBJ1-1
TGTGCCAGCAGCTCCAGACAGGGGGTCACCGGGGAGCTGTTTTTT | CASSSRQGVTGELFF | TRBV9 | TRBD1 | - | TRBJ2-2
TGTGCCAGCACCCCAGCCCGATTGGGGGGGGAGACCCAGTACTTC | CASTPARLGGETQYF | TRBV28 | TRBD2 | few | TRBJ2-5
TGCGCCAGCAGCTTGTGGACCCGGGGCAATGAGCAGTTCTTC | CASSLWTRGNEQFF | TRBV5-1 | - | few | TRBJ2-1
TGTGCCAGCAGCTTGAACAGCCCGTATGGCTACACCTTC | CASSLNSPYGYTF | TRBV5-5 | - | few | TRBJ1-2
TGTGCCTGGAGCGTCGACGGGTACGAGCAGTACTTC | CAWSVDGYEQYF | TRBV30 | - | few | TRBJ2-7
TGTGCCACCAGTGATGCGGGTTCACCCCTCCACTTT | CATSDAGSPLHF | TRBV24-1 | - | - | TRBJ1-6
TGTGCCAGCAGCCCCACCAGACTCGCCACCGGGGAGCTGTTTTTT | CASSPTRLATGELFF | TRBV11-2 | - | - | TRBJ2-2
TGTGCCAGCAGCGTAGAACGGAACGCTTCACCCCTCCACTTT | CASSVERNASPLHF | TRBV9 | - | - | TRBJ1-6
TGTGCCAGCAGCTTAGTCGGGAGCGAAAAACTGTTTTTT | CASSLVGSEKLFF | TRBV7-9 | - | - | TRBJ1-4
TGCGCCAGCAGCCAGGGGTCTACCGGGGAGCTGTTTTTT | CASSQGSTGELFF | TRBV4-3 | - | - | TRBJ2-2
TGCGCCAGCAGCTTGCCAGTGGGAAACACCGGGGAGCTGTTTTTT | CASSLPVGNTGELFF | TRBV5-1 | - | - | TRBJ2-2
TGCGCCAGCGGCCCCGCGGGGGCTGAATACAATGAGCAGTTCTTC | CASGPAGAEYNEQFF | TRBV5-1 | - | few | TRBJ2-1
TGTGCCAGCAGCTTAGTTTATGAGACCCAGTACTTC | CASSLVYETQYF | TRBV7-6 | - | many | TRBJ2-5
TGTGCCACCAGTGAAACAAATAACTATGGCTACACCTTC | CATSETNNYGYTF | TRBV24-1 | - | few | TRBJ1-2
TGCGCCAGCAGCCAAGATCAACGGAATCAGCCCCAGCATTTT | CASSQDQRNQPQHF | TRBV4-1 | - | - | TRBJ1-5
TGTGCCAGCAGTTGGGACACGTCTTACACCGGGGAGCTGTTTTTT | CASSWDTSYTGELFF | TRBV12-3/TRBV12-4 | - | few | TRBJ2-2
TGTGCCAGCAGCCAAGACTGGCGGGGCGAAATCACAGATACGCAGTATTTT | CASSQDWRGEITDTQYF | TRBV3-1 | - | few | TRBJ2-3
TGTGCCAGCAGCCGAGGGCCAAGGGGCCTTTTCCAAGAGACCCAGTACTTC | CASSRGPRGLFQETQYF | TRBV11-2 | - | few | TRBJ2-5
TGCGCCAGCAGGCCCGTCGTTCAGGGGTGGAATGAGCAGTTCTTC | CASRPVVQGWNEQFF | TRBV5-1 | - | few | TRBJ2-1
TGTGCCAGCAGCCTAGGACTAGCGGGGGCCGCAGATACGCAGTATTTT | CASSLGLAGAADTQYF | TRBV5-5 | TRBD2 | - | TRBJ2-3
TGTGCCAGCAGCGGGGGCCAGGGTAAAAATGGCTACACCTTC | CASSGGQGKNGYTF | TRBV9 | - | many | TRBJ1-2
TGTGCCAGCAGCCCGTTAGCGGGGGGGGCCAATGAGCAGTTCTTC | CASSPLAGGANEQFF | TRBV14 | TRBD2 | few | TRBJ2-1
TGTGCCAGCAGTTATGGGACAGGGCCGGCTGAAAAACTGTTTTTT | CASSYGTGPAEKLFF | TRBV6-5 | TRBD1 | - | TRBJ1-4
TGCGCCAGCAGGCTCGGACTAGCGGTCCAAGAGACCCAGTACTTC | CASRLGLAVQETQYF | TRBV5-1 | TRBD2 | few | TRBJ2-5
TGTGCCAGCAGATTGGGGGGTCAGTATAATTCACCCCTCCACTTT | CASRLGGQYNSPLHF | TRBV6-5 | - | few | TRBJ1-6
TGCGCCAGCAGCCAAAACTCGGGGGGGATCGCCGGGGAGCTGTTTTTT | CASSQNSGGIAGELFF | TRBV4-3 | TRBD2 | - | TRBJ2-2
TGTGCCAGCAGCTCTTCGGGGAGCCTCCACTTT | CASSSSGSLHF | TRBV12-3/TRBV12-4 | - | - | TRBJ1-6
TGTGCCAGCACCCAGGGGAGGGAAGAGACCCAGTACTTC | CASTQGREETQYF | TRBV28 | - | few | TRBJ2-5
TGTGCCAGCAGCTTAGCGCTAGCGGGGGGCACAGATACGCAGTATTTT | CASSLALAGGTDTQYF | TRBV7-8 | TRBD2 | - | TRBJ2-3
TGTGCCAGCAGCTTCGGACAGTTCAATCAGCCCCAGCATTTT | CASSFGQFNQPQHF | TRBV7-9 | - | few | TRBJ1-5
TGTGCCAGCAGCGTAGCGGGGTCGGAGACCCAGTACTTC | CASSVAGSETQYF | TRBV7-3 | TRBD2 | few | TRBJ2-5
TGTGCCTGGAAGGGGACATTGAACACCGGGGAGCTGTTTTTT | CAWKGTLNTGELFF | TRBV30 | - | - | TRBJ2-2
TGTGCCAGCAGTTGGACAGGGGCGGACGATACGCAGTATTTT | CASSWTGADDTQYF | TRBV6-2/TRBV6-3 | TRBD1 | few | TRBJ2-3
TGCGCCAGCAGCCAAGGAAGGGGTTACTCTGGGGCCAACGTCCTGACTTTC | CASSQGRGYSGANVLTF | TRBV4-1 | - | few | TRBJ2-6
TGTGCCAGCAGTTACCCCAAGGACGGGAGGGGCCAAGAGACCCAGTACTTC | CASSYPKDGRGQETQYF | TRBV6-2/TRBV6-3 | TRBD2 | few | TRBJ2-5
TGCAGTGCTAGAGACCTCCGGGACAGGGCCACACATAGCAATCAGCCCCAGCATTTT | CSARDLRDRATHSNQPQHF | TRBV20-1 | TRBD1 | - | TRBJ1-5
TGTGCCAGCAGCTTACTGTCGGGGCAGGGTGGCTACACCTTC | CASSLLSGQGGYTF | TRBV7-2 | - | many | TRBJ1-2
TGTGCCAGCAGCCAAGTTCCGGGACTAGCGGGGGGGCTTTTCTCCGAGCAGTTCTTC | CASSQVPGLAGGLFSEQFF | TRBV4-2 | TRBD2 | - | TRBJ2-1
TGTGCCAGCAGCTTCTCCTTTGTAAACCCCACAGCTTTCTTT | CASSFSFVNPTAFF | TRBV7-2 | - | few | TRBJ1-1
TGTGCCAGCAGCTTAAAAGTCGCACGGAACACCGGGGAGCTGTTTTTT | CASSLKVARNTGELFF | TRBV7-3 | - | few | TRBJ2-2
TGTGCCAGCACTCTAGCGGGAGCTGAAGGCTACACCTTC | CASTLAGAEGYTF | TRBV7-9 | - | many | TRBJ1-2
TGCGCCAGCAGCCGCGGACAGGGGGCAAGTTCAGATACGCAGTATTTT | CASSRGQGASSDTQYF | TRBV5-1 | TRBD1 | - | TRBJ2-3
TGTGCCAGCAGTTACTCTGGACAGGGGCTGAGGAGCTACACCTTC | CASSYSGQGLRSYTF | TRBV6-2/TRBV6-3 | TRBD1 | few | TRBJ1-2